This TCR beta chain was obtained from a study of T cell responses to AZD1222 COVID-19 vaccine. Points from the study as a whole: None of the repertoires were sampled until the peak T cell response had passed. Donors were largely white British and mainly female; clonal diversity was possibly underestimated. The reported proportion of spike-specific TCRs targeting unmutated variant regions was nearly half. Vaccination with two AZD1222 doses was followed by a rise in Spike-specific TCR breadth and depth.

In regard to this clone: No antigen is known for it.

TCRdb keeps only in-frame clones here, not all; method: immunoSEQ multiplex PCR. Here the sample spans 70,000 or so clones, roughly 84% being singletons. The V end was cut by 3 bases, the J end by 1 base, with 15 bases between. The length of the CDR3 is 16 residues. Germline CDR1 SEHNR, CDR2 FQNEAQ (reference sequence). This chain joins TRBV7-9 and TRBJ1-1; D uncertain. The origin of this receptor is an adult in good health. Sequencing used peripheral blood, obtained on day 0 of AZD1222 vaccination. CDR3 sequence (DNA): TGTGCCAGCAGCTTCAGTAACGCAGGAGGGAACACTGAAGCTTTCTTT. Its protein product is CASSFSNAGGNTEAFF.